This TCR beta chain was sequenced for a study of blood T cell repertoires in COVID-19. On the study more broadly: Researchers got acute and convalescent COVID-19 samples from the United States, Italy and Spain. T cells, B-cell-depleted T cells, or PBMCs provided the cDNA or gDNA that served as material.

In the study's own analysis: Estimated nucleated cell counts came from reference gene primer amplification. Assay used: immunoSEQ multiplex PCR; TCRdb lists only in-frame clones, some missing. From that table come the V and J calls and clone size; the DNA was used to work out D and trimming. This table has tens of thousands of clones, about 91% appearing once. This CDR3 comprises 15 residues. After removal of 5 bases from V and 0 bases from J, the junction contained 5 bases not matched to a gene. The germline CDR1 and CDR2 sequences are LGHDT and YNNKEL (reference sequence). The receptor was derived from a human donor with active COVID-19. The donor label of this sample is uncertain. The sequenced sample was peripheral blood. The chain employs TRBV3-1 (or the pseudogene TRBV3-2) and TRBJ2-7, with 9 bases that match TRBD2. The CDR3 reads CASSDSGRYSYEQYF. Here the CDR3 DNA reads TGTGCCAGCAGCGACAGCGGGAGGTACTCCTACGAGCAGTACTTC.